This paragraph reports one T cell receptor beta chain. Enrolled through a virtual design, the participants were between roughly 18 and 89 years of age and came from about two dozen US areas. The record originates from a study of blood T cell repertoires in COVID-19. Across the whole study: There were acute and convalescent COVID-19 samples, and they came from the United States, Italy and Spain.

Study processing details: Scientists estimated how many nucleated cells there were by amplifying reference gene primers. Only in-frame clones appear in the TCRdb table, and some are missing; sequencing was by immunoSEQ multiplex PCR. The V and J calls and clone size were taken over from that table, and D and trimming were inferred from the DNA. The table lists 200,000 or so clones, 80% to 90% of them singletons. The CDR3 runs to 18 residues. Deletions cut 2 bases from V and 0 bases from J, with 17 bases between. Germline CDR1 LGHDT, CDR2 YNNKEL (reference sequence). Sample: PBMCs or T cells enriched from blood (not recorded which). The sequence derives from a woman aged 25 to 39 who had been exposed to COVID-19. This chain connects TRBV3-1 (or the pseudogene TRBV3-2) to TRBJ1-3, with D possibly TRBD1 on 5 matching bases. CDR3 protein: CASSQNGGLPSSGNTIYF. CDR3 bases: TGTGCCAGCAGCCAAAACGGGGGACTCCCAAGCTCTGGAAACACCATATATTTT.